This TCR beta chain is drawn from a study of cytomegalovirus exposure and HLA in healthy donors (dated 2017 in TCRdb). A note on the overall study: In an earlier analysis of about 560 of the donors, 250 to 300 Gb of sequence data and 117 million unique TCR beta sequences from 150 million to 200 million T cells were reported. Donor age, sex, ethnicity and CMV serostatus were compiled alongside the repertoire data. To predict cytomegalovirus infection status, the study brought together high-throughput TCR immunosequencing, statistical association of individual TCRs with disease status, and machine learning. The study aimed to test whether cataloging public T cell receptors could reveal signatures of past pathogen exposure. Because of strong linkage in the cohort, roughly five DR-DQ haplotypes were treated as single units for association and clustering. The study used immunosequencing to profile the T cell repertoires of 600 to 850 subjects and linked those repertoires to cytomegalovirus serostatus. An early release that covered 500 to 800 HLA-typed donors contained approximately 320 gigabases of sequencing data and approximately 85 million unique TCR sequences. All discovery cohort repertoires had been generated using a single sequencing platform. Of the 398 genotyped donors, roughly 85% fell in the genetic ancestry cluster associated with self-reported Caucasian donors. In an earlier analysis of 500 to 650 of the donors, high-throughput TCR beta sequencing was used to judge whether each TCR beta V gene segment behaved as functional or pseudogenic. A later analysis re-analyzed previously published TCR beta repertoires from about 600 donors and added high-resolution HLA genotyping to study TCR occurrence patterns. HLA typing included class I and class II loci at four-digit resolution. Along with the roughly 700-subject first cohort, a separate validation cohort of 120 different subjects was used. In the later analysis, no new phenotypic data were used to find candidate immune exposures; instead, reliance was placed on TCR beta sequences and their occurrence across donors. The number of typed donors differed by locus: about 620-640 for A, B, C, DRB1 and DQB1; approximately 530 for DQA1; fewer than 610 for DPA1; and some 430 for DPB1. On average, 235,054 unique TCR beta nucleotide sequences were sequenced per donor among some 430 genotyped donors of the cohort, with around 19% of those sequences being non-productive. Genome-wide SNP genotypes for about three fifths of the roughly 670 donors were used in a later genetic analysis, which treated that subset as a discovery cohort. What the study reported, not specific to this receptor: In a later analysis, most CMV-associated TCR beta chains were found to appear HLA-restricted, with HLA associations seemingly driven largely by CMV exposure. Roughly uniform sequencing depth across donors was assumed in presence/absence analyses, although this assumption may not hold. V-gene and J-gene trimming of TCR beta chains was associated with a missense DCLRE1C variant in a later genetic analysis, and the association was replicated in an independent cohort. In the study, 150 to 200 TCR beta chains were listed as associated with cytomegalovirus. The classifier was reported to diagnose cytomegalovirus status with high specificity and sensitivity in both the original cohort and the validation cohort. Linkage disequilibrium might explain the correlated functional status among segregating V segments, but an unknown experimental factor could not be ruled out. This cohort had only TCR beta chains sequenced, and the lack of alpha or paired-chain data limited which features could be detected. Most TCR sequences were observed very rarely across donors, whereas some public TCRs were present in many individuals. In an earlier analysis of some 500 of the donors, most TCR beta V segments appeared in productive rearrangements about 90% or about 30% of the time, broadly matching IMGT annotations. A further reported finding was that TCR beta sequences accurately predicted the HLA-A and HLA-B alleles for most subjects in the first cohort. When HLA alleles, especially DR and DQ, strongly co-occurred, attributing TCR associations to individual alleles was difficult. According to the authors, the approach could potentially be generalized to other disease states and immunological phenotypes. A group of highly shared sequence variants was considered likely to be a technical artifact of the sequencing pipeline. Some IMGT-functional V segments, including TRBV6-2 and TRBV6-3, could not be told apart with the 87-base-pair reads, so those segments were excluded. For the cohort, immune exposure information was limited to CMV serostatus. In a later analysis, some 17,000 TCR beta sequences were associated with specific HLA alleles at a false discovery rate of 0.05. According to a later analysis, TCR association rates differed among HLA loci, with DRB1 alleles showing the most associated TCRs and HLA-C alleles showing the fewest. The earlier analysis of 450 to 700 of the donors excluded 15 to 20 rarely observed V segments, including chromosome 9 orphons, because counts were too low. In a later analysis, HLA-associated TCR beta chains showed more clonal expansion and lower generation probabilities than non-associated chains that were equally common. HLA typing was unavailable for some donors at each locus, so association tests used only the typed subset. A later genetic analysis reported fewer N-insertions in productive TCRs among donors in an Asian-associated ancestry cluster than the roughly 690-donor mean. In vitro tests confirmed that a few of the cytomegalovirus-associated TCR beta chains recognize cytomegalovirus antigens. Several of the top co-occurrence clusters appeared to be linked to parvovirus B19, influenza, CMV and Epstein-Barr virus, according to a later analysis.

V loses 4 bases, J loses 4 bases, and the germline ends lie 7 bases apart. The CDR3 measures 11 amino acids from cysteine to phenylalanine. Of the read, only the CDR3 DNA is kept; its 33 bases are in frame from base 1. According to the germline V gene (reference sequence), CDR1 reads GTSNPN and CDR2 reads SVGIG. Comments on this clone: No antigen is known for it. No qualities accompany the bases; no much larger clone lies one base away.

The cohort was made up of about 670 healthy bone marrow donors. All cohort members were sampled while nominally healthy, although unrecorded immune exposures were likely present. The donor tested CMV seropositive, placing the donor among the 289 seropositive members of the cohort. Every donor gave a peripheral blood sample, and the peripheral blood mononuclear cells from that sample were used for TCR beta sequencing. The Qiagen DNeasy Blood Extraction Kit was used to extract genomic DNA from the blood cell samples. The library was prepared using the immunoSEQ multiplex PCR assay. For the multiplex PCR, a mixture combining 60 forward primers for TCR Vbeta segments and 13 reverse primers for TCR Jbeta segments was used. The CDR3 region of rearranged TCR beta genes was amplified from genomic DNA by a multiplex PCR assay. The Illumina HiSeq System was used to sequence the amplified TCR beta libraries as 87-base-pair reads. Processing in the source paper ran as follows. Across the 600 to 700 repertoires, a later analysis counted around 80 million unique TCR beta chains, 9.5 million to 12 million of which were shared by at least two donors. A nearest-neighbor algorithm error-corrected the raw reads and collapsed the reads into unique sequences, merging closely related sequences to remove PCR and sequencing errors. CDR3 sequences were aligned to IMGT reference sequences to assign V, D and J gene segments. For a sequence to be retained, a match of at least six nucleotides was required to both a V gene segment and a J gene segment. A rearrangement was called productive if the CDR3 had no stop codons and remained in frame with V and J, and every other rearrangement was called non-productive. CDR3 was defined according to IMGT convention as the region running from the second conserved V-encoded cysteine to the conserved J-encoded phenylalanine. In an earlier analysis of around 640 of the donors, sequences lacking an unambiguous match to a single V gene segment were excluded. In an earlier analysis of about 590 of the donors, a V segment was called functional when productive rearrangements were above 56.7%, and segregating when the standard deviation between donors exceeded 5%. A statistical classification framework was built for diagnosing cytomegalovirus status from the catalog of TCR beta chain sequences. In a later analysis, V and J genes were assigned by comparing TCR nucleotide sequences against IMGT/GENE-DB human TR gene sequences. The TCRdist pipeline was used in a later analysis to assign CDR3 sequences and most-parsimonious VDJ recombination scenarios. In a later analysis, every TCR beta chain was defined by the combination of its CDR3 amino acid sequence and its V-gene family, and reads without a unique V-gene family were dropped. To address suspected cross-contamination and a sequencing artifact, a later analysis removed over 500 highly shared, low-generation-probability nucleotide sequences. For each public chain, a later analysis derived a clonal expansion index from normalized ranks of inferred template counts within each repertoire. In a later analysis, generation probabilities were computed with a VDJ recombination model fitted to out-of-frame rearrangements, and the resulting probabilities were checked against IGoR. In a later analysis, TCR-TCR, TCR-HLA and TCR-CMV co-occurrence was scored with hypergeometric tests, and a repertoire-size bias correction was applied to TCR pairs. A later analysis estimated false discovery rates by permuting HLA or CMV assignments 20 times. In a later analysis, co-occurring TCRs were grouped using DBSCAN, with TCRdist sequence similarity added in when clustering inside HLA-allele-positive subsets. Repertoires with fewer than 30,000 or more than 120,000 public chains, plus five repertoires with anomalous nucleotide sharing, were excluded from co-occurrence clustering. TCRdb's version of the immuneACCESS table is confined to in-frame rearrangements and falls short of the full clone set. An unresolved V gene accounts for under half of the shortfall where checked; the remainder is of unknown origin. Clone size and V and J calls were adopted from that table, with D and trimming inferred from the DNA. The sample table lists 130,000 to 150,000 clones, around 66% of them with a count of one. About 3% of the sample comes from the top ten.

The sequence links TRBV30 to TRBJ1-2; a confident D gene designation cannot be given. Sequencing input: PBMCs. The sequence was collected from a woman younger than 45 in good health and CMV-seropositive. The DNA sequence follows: TGTGCCTGGATTAGCTTCTATGGCTACACCTTC. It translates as CAWISFYGYTF.